This TCR beta chain was obtained from a study of blood T cells in healthy people across ages. Study outcomes and limitations: Correlation between TCR beta diversity and naive T cell percentage was strong. Any changes in expanded clonotypes were possibly confounded, as donor CMV status remained unknown.

With V trimmed by 1 base and J by 0 bases, 7 bases remained unmatched. The CDR3 has 17 residues. Germline CDR1 is SGHNT and CDR2 is YYREEE (reference sequence). The second PCR ran about 6 to 11 cycles with a sample-barcoded 5' primer and J-beta primers. A template-switch adaptor containing 12 random nucleotides labeled each cDNA molecule. TCRdb re-called the 5' RACE reads through MiXCR, storing one row per CDR3 protein. Of about 1,400,000 distinct CDR3 sequences listed, approximately 59% are singletons. A minimum of 6 million PBMCs was isolated per sample. A remark on this clonotype: Its antigen is not identified.

The specimen sequenced was blood. The gene calls are TRBV5-4 and TRBJ2-3, with 8 bases lining up with TRBD2. The TCR originated in a young man in good health. The CDR3 bases are TGTGCCAGCAGCTTGCTAGGTAGCGGGGTTAGCACAGATACGCAGTATTTT. Encoded protein: CASSLLGSGVSTDTQYF.